This T cell receptor beta chain was sequenced for a study of blood T cell repertoires in COVID-19. Study context: Sites in the United States, Italy and Spain provided acute and convalescent COVID-19 samples. T cells, B-cell-depleted T cells, or PBMCs provided the cDNA or gDNA that served as material.

The CDR3 extends over 15 amino acids. Germline CDR1 reads LGHDT; CDR2 reads YNNKEL (reference sequence). Germline trimming cut 1 base from V and 9 bases from J; bases unmatched to any gene: 8. Source study methods: Researchers report that nucleated cell counts were estimated from reference gene primer amplification. Generated by immunoSEQ multiplex PCR, the TCRdb table keeps only in-frame clones and is missing some. From that table come the V and J calls and clone size; the DNA was used to work out D and trimming. The data contain 400,000 to 450,000 clones, 80% to 90% of them singletons. This rearrangement joins TRBV3-1 (or the pseudogene TRBV3-2) to TRBJ2-7; TRBD2 matches 11 bases. The specimen was peripheral blood. This TCR was sampled from a man between 18 and 35 years old with COVID-19, enrolled during active disease. The CDR3 spells CASSQAGTSGMVQYF. As DNA, the CDR3 is TGTGCCAGCAGCCAAGCCGGGACTAGCGGAATGGTGCAGTACTTC.